This is a list of T cell receptor beta chains from one sample in a study of technical replicates of blood from a few donors. Clones were read by immunoSEQ multiplex PCR, and TCRdb kept only the in-frame ones, dropping some. Of approximately 75,000 clones listed, approximately 97% are singletons. The specimen was T cells isolated from PBMCs. All receptors come from a human donor in good health. The conserved cysteine and the conserved F or W are not part of the CDR3 here. The order of the fields is V gene, J gene, CDR3 protein.

TRBV5-1	TRBJ2-5	ASSFWTGKQETQY
TRBV29-1	TRBJ2-1	SVALGGAEQF
TRBV27	TRBJ2-7	ASSYQAEQYEQY
TRBV30	TRBJ2-1	AWRLEGRTSGHNEQF
TRBV11-2	TRBJ2-5	ASSLNRVQETQY
TRBV7-3	TRBJ2-2	ASSPQGGDTGELF
TRBV7-8	TRBJ2-7	ASSLDSGRVYEQY
TRBV18	TRBJ1-4	ASSPEAGPNEKLF
TRBV6-5	TRBJ2-1	ASSSGSGQF
TRBV9	TRBJ2-7	ASSVDISYEQY
TRBV9	TRBJ2-1	ASSPSGGKSEQF
TRBV28	TRBJ2-2	ASSGRTVSTGELF
TRBV6-5	TRBJ2-5	ASRTGKETQY
TRBV4-2	TRBJ1-2	ASSQGWGEGNYGYT
TRBV6-6	TRBJ2-7	ASSYGDSSYEQY
TRBV29-1	TRBJ2-5	SVRLASLGETQY
TRBV7-4	TRBJ2-3	ASSNRTSPDTQY
TRBV5-4	TRBJ2-1	ASSPGLAGGLSYNEQF
TRBV29-1	TRBJ2-7	SVTPGQIYEQY
TRBV19	TRBJ1-2	ASSPFFSVSSGDGPAEYGYT
TRBV6-1	TRBJ2-3	ASRKQDTDTQY
TRBV6-5	TRBJ2-7	ASRRRDEQY
TRBV5-4	TRBJ2-1	ASALTSGSYNEQF
TRBV7-9	TRBJ2-1	ASSPPGLVNEQF
TRBV6-5	TRBJ2-1	ASSYSAGIYNEQF
TRBV4-2	TRBJ2-3	ASSQDPGGTTQY
TRBV10-3	TRBJ2-7	AISEGGHYEQY
TRBV30	TRBJ2-3	AWREGTDTQY
TRBV30	TRBJ2-2	AWTVGGTGELF